This T cell receptor beta chain was recovered during a study of preoperative IRX-2 immunotherapy in early breast cancer. The treatment here: preoperative locoregional IRX-2 cytokine immunotherapy. Germline loops: CDR1 KGHSH, CDR2 LQKENI. Deletions cut 3 bases from V and 7 bases from J, with 10 bases between. The CDR3 contains 13 residues. Sequenced by immunoSEQ multiplex PCR; TCRdb stores in-frame clones only, minus some. The repertoire holds 34,000 or so clones, with around 86% as singletons. The V and J genes are TRBV18 and TRBJ2-1; tentatively, D is TRBD1 (6 bases). The sequenced sample was lymph node tissue, obtained from a patient treated with IRX-2 immunotherapy. The receptor was isolated from a human donor with breast cancer. CDR3 DNA sequence: TGTGCCAGCTCACCTTGGGACACGAATGAGCAGTTCTTC. Protein: CASSPWDTNEQFF.